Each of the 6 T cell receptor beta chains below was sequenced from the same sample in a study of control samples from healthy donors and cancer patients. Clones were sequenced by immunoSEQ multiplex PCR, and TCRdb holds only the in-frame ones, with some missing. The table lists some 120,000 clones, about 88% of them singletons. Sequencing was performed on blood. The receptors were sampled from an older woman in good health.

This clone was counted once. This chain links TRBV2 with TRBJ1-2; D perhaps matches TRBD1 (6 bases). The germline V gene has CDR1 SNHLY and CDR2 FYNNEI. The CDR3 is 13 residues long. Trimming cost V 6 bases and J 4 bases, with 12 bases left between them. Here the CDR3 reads CASSKQGIYGYTF. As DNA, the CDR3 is TGTGCCAGCAGCAAACAGGGAATCTATGGCTACACCTTC.

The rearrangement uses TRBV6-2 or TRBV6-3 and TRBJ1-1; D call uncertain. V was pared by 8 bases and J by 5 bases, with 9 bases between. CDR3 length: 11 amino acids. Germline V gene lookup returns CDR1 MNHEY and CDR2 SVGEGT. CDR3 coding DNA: TGTGCCAGCGGCCTCGGTACTGAAGCTTTCTTT. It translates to CASGLGTEAFF.

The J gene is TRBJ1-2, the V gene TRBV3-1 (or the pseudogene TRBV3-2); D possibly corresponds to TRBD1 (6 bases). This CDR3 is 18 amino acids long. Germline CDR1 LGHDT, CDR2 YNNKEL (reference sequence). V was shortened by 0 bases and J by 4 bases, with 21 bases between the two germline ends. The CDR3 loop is CASSQDRGGALGIYGYTF. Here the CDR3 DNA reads TGTGCCAGCAGCCAAGATCGGGGGGGCGCGTTGGGAATCTATGGCTACACCTTC.

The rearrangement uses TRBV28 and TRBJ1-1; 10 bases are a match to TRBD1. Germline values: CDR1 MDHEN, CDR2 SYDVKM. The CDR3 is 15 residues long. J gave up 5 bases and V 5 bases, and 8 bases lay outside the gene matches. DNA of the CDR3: TGTGCCAGCAGTGAGATAGGGACAGGGGTGACTGAAGCTTTCTTT. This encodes CASSEIGTGVTEAFF.

Here the CDR3 DNA reads TGTGCCAGCAGTCGACAGGGGGCAATTCCAGAAGCTTTCTTT. Its translation: CASSRQGAIPEAFF. The chain couples TRBV28 to TRBJ1-1; 10 bases line up with TRBD1. V lost 5 bases and J lost 8; bases outside the gene matches: 8. CDR1 is MDHEN, CDR2 SYDVKM, per germline. The CDR3 loop spans 14 amino acids. Full variable domain (outside the CDR3, taken from reference TRBV28 and TRBJ1-1): DVKVTQSSRYLVKRTGEKVFLECVQDMDHENMFWYRQDPGLGLRLIYFSYDVKMKEKGDIPEGYSVSREKKERFSLILESASTNQTSMYLCASSRQGAIPEAFFGQGTRLTVV.

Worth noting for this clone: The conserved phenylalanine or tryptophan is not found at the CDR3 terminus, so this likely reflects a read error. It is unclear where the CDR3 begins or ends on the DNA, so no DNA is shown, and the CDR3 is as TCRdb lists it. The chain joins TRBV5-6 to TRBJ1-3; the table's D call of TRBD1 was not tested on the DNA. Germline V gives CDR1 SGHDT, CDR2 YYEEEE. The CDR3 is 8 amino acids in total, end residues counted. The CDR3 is CASNGRWL.